The 7 T cell receptor beta chains below all came from one sample that was sequenced in a study of T cell repertoires in cytomegalovirus infection. TCRdb called the reads again in MiXCR, with one record for every CDR3 protein. In the table there are 700,000 to 900,000 distinct CDR3 sequences, around 29% of which are singletons. Their antigens are not known. Specimen: cultured CD8+ T cells from PBMCs, collected from culture after CMV antigen stimulation. The receptors shown here come from a human donor in good health (CMV status not recorded). Some clones in this sample may be carry-over from other donors' samples.

This chain connects TRBV4-3 to TRBJ2-7; 8 bases agree with TRBD2. Germline CDR1 and CDR2: LGHNA and YSLEER. The ends lost 2 bases at V and 6 bases at J; junction bases unmatched: 9. This CDR3 has 15 amino acids. The chain's CDR3 is CASSQFQRGGGEQYV. Written as DNA, the CDR3 is TGCGCCAGCAGCCAATTTCAACGGGGGGGCGGCGAGCAGTACGTC.

CDR3 DNA: TGTGCCAGCAGTTTACCCACAGGGAGTAGCAATCAGCCCCAGCATTTT. Translating it yields CASSLPTGSSNQPQHF. This sequence joins TRBV28 and TRBJ1-5; D is perhaps TRBD1 (6 bases). Germline-derived CDR1 and CDR2 are MDHEN and SYDVKM. The ends were cut back, 2 bases at V and 0 bases at J, with 11 bases in the middle. The CDR3 consists of 16 residues.

V gene TRBV18 combines with J gene TRBJ1-2; 10 positions match TRBD1. Germline V gene lookup returns CDR1 KGHSH and CDR2 LQKENI. This CDR3 is built from 15 residues. Trimming cost V 2 bases and J 4 bases; bases outside gene matches: 4. CDR3 nucleotide sequence: TGTGCCAGCTCACCAGGGGGACAGGGGCCCTATGGCTACACCTTC. As protein: CASSPGGQGPYGYTF.

This clonotype came up a few times. The chain joins TRBV13 to TRBJ2-7; D is perhaps TRBD2 (6 bases). Germline V gene lookup returns CDR1 PRHDT and CDR2 FYEKMQ (reference sequence). This CDR3 has 13 residues. V dropped 5 bases and J dropped 4 bases, with 12 bases sitting between them. CDR3 amino acids: CASSKAGGYEQYF. DNA of the CDR3: TGTGCCAGCAGCAAAGCCGGGGGATACGAGCAGTACTTC.

The chain uses TRBV6-5 and TRBJ1-5; D is possibly TRBD1 (5 bases). CDR1 and CDR2 (germline): MNHEY, SVGAGI. V dropped 8 bases and J dropped 6 bases, with 8 bases sitting between them. The CDR3 extends over 11 amino acids. The CDR3 is CASGAAQPQHF. CDR3 nucleotides: TGTGCCAGCGGGGCGGCTCAGCCCCAGCATTTT.

This rearrangement joins TRBV12-5 to TRBJ2-5; D is unresolved. The CDR3 extends over 13 amino acids. Germline CDR1 and CDR2: LGHNT and FRNRAP. V lost 6 bases and J 1 base, leaving 9 bases between the germline ends. In DNA form, the CDR3 reads TGTGCTAGTGGCGGCGGAGCCCAAGAGACCCAGTACTTC. Translated: CASGGGAQETQYF.

In this sample, this clonotype turned up a few times. A junction boundary mismatches the germline segment, possibly from a read error. The chain is built from TRBV7-7 and TRBJ2-3; no firm D call. In germline, CDR1 is SSHAT, CDR2 FNYEAQ (reference sequence). This CDR3 is built from 13 residues. The DNA of the CDR3 is TGTGCTAGCAGCTTAGTGGCGTATGATACGCAGTATTTT. Translation gives CASSLVAYDTQYF.